This is a list of T cell receptor beta chains from one sample in a study of beta chain features in type 1 diabetes. The method was immunoSEQ multiplex PCR; TCRdb's version includes in-frame clones alone and lacks a portion of them. Of 400,000 to 450,000 clones in the sample, around 13% were seen once. Sequenced sample: naive CD4+ T cells from blood. These receptors were taken from a man aged 25-40 years in good health. CDR3s include the opening cysteine and the closing phenylalanine or tryptophan. D genes are given only for firm matches. Rows give clone size only sometimes, using once, few, many, or a class for an expanded clone.

abundance,v_gene,j_gene,d_gene,CDR3nt,CDR3aa
.,TRBV29-1,TRBJ1-2,.,TGCAGCGTTGAAGATAGATCGAGGGGATGGTATGACTATGGCTACACCTTC,CSVEDRSRGWYDYGYTF
few,TRBV14,TRBJ2-3,.,TGTGCCAGCAGCCAGGTACTAGCCGGCCGGGTAGATACGCAGTATTTT,CASSQVLAGRVDTQYF
.,TRBV9,TRBJ2-3,.,TGTGCCAGCAGCTTCTCCATTGGGGACCCAGAGTATTTT,CASSFSIGDPEYF
.,TRBV7-9,TRBJ2-2,.,TGTGCCAGCAGCCCGACGTCAGGGGCCACCGGGGAGCTGTTTTTT,CASSPTSGATGELFF
few,TRBV7-9,TRBJ2-4,.,TGTGCCAGCAGCTTAAGGGGGTCTCCAAGGGACATTCAGTACTTC,CASSLRGSPRDIQYF
few,TRBV28,TRBJ2-5,.,TGTGCCAGCAGTTCCACCGGGGCCCTCCAAGAGACCCAGTACTTC,CASSSTGALQETQYF
few,TRBV5-1,TRBJ2-1,TRBD1,TGCGCCAGCAGCTCTAAGACAGGGCTGGATGAGCAGTTCTTC,CASSSKTGLDEQFF
few,TRBV7-2,TRBJ2-1,.,TGTGCCAGCAGCTTAGATCCAGGGGCAGATGAGCAGTTCTTC,CASSLDPGADEQFF
few,TRBV5-1,TRBJ2-3,.,TGCGCCAGCAGCCCCGGCTCGCCGGCAACAGATACGCAGTATTTT,CASSPGSPATDTQYF
few,TRBV7-2,TRBJ2-1,.,TGTGCCAGCAGCTTAGTCCCGAGCTCCTACAATGAGCAGTTCTTC,CASSLVPSSYNEQFF
.,TRBV4-1,TRBJ2-5,.,TGCGCCAGCAGCCAAGTGCTGATTCAAGAGACCCAGTACTTC,CASSQVLIQETQYF
few,TRBV29-1,TRBJ1-2,.,TGCAGCGGCGAGACACATCGAAACTATGGCTACACCTTC,CSGETHRNYGYTF
few,TRBV4-3,TRBJ2-2,.,TGCGCCAGCAGCCAAGAAGGAGGGACAGCGACCGGGGAGCTGTTTTTT,CASSQEGGTATGELFF
.,TRBV5-4,TRBJ2-3,.,TGTGCCAGCAGCACGGGACAACCTAGCACAGATACGCAGTATTTT,CASSTGQPSTDTQYF